The 8 T cell receptor beta chains listed next were all sequenced from one sample in a study of OX40 agonist ivuxolimab in advanced cancers. Sequenced by immunoSEQ multiplex PCR; TCRdb stores in-frame clones only, minus some. This sample has tens of thousands of clones, with roughly 82% found just once. The source was CD4+ or CD8+ T cells sorted from blood, collected in a trial of the OX40 agonist ivuxolimab. Every receptor here comes from an adult with an advanced solid tumor such as melanoma, head and neck, liver or kidney cancer.

The chain joins TRBV5-6 to TRBJ2-7; TRBD2 matches at 12 bases. The V gene end was trimmed by 1 base and the J gene end by 5 bases; junction bases not matched to a gene: 7. Germline CDR1 reads SGHDT; CDR2 reads YYEEEE. This CDR3 is built from 16 residues. CDR3 amino acids: CASSLPSGGAGHEQYF. The CDR3 nucleotides read TGTGCCAGCAGCTTGCCTAGCGGGGGGGCCGGTCACGAGCAGTACTTC.

J is TRBJ1-3 and V is TRBV29-1, with 10 bases matching TRBD1. Trimming removed 5 bases from V and 4 bases from J; junction bases left unmatched: 5. Germline CDR1 reads SQVTM; CDR2 reads ANQGSEA. CDR3 size: 14 residues. CDR3 nucleotide sequence: TGCAGCGTTCATCTGGGACAGGGGGGAAACACCATATATTTT. It is translated as CSVHLGQGGNTIYF.

The V call is TRBV6-6, the J call TRBJ2-7; D unclear. With 0 bases removed from V and 3 bases from J, the gap between germline ends came to 9 bases. This CDR3 has 14 residues. CDR1 and CDR2 (germline): MNHNY, SVGAGI (reference sequence). CDR3 sequence reads: CASSYSQSFYEQYF. CDR3 DNA: TGTGCCAGCAGTTACTCACAGAGCTTCTACGAGCAGTACTTC.

V usage is TRBV6-5 and J usage is TRBJ2-2; D gene ambiguous. Germline lookup yields CDR1 MNHEY and CDR2 SVGAGI. The CDR3 sequence is 12 residues long. With 6 bases removed from V and 5 bases from J, the gap between germline ends came to 7 bases. The CDR3: CASSFETGELFF. The CDR3 bases are TGTGCCAGCAGCTTTGAGACCGGGGAGCTGTTTTTT.

This sequence joins TRBV6-5 and TRBJ1-6, with 8 bases identical to TRBD1. The CDR3 is made up of 15 amino acids. Germline V gene sequence: CDR1 MNHEY, CDR2 SVGAGI. V was clipped by 6 bases and J by 12 bases; unmatched bases: 13. This CDR3 reads CASSRALDRGLPLHF. In nucleotides, the CDR3 is TGTGCCAGCAGCAGAGCCCTAGACAGGGGATTACCCCTCCACTTT.

The rearrangement joins TRBV9 to TRBJ1-2; D not resolved. Trimming took off 3 bases at V and 6 bases at J, with 12 bases between the two ends. The CDR3 length is 13 residues. Germline CDR1 SGDLS, CDR2 YYNGEE. The CDR3 DNA reads as TGTGCCAGCAGCGGAGTAGTCGAGGATGGCTACACCTTC. This encodes CASSGVVEDGYTF.

The CDR3 loop reads CASSSPVAGNGELFF. The CDR3 DNA follows: TGTGCCAGCAGCTCTCCTGTCGCGGGCAATGGGGAGCTGTTTTTT. The genes are TRBV7-9 and TRBJ2-2; D is possibly TRBD2 (5 bases). This CDR3 has 15 amino acids. The ends were cut back, 4 bases at V and 8 bases at J, with 17 bases in the middle. Germline V lookup: CDR1 SEHNR, CDR2 FQNEAQ (reference sequence).

The V call is TRBV29-1, the J call TRBJ2-7; 10 bases map to TRBD1. The trim removed 6 bases at V and 4 bases at J, leaving 15 bases unmatched. The CDR3 has 16 residues. Germline-derived CDR1 and CDR2 are SQVTM and ANQGSEA. Here the CDR3 DNA reads TGCAGCGTAACGGGACAGGGGAAAGTCTTGAGGTACGAGCAGTACTTC. Protein: CSVTGQGKVLRYEQYF.